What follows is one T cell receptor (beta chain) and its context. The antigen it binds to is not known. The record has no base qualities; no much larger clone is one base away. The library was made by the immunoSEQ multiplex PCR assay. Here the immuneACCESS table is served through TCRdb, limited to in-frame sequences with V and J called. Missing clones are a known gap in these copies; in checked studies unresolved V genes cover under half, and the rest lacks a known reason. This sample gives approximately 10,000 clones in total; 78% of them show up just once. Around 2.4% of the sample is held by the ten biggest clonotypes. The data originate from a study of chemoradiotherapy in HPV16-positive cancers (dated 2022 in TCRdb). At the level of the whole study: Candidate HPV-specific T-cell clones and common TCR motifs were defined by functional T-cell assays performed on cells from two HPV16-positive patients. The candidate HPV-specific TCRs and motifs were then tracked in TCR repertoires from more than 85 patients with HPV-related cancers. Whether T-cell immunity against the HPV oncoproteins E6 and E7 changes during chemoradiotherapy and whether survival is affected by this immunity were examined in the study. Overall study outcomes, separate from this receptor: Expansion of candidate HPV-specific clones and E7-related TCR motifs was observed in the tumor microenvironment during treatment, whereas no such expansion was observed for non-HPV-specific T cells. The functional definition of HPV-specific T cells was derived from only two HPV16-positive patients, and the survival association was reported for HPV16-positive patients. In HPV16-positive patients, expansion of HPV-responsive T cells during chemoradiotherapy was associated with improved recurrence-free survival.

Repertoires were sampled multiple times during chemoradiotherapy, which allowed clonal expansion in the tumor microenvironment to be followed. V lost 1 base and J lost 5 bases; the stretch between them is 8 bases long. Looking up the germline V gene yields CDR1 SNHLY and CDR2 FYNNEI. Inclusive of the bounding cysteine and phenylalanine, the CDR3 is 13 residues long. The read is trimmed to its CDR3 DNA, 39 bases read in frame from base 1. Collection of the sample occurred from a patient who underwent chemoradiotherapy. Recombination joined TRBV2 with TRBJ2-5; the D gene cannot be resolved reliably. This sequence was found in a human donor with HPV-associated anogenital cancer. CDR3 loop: CASSEDPVETQYF. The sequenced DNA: TGTGCCAGCAGTGAAGATCCCGTGGAGACCCAGTACTTC.